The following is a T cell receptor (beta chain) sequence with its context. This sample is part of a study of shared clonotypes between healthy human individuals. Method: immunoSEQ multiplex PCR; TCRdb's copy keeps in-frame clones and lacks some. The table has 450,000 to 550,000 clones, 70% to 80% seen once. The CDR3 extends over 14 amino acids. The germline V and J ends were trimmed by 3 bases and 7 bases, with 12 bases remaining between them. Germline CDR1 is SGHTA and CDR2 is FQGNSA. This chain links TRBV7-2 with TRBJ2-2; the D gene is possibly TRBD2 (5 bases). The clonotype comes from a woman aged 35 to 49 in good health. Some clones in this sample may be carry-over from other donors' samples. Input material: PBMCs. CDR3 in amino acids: CASSFGIGFGELFF. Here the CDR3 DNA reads TGTGCCAGCAGCTTCGGGATTGGGTTCGGGGAGCTGTTTTTT. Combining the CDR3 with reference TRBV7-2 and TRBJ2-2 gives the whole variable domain GAGVSQSPSNKVTEKGKDVELRCDPISGHTALYWYRQSLGQGLEFLIYFQGNSAPDKSGLPSDRFSAERTGGSVSTLTIQRTQQEDSAVYLCASSFGIGFGELFFGEGSRLTVL.